This T cell receptor (beta chain) was identified in a study of cytomegalovirus exposure and HLA in healthy donors. This CDR3 is built from 12 residues. Per the germline V gene, CDR1 is SGHNT and CDR2 is YENEEA. With 6 bases removed from V and 5 bases from J, the gap between germline ends came to 10 bases. A multiplex PCR was run with 60 Vbeta primers and 13 Jbeta primers. The assay was immunoSEQ multiplex PCR, and TCRdb's table has in-frame clones only and misses some. The data show tens of thousands of clones, roughly 63% seen once. The source material was PBMCs. The TCR was taken from a man aged 55 to 70 in good health and CMV-seropositive. The rearrangement joins TRBV11-3 to TRBJ2-5; the D gene is possibly TRBD1 (5 bases). The CDR3 protein is CASSSQGETQYF. CDR3 nucleotide sequence: TGTGCCAGCAGTAGCCAGGGTGAGACCCAGTACTTC. Combining the CDR3 with reference TRBV11-3 and TRBJ2-5 gives the whole variable domain EAGVVQSPRYKIIEKKQPVAFWCNPISGHNTLYWYLQNLGQGPELLIRYENEEAVDDSQLPKDRFSAERLKGVDSTLKIQPAELGDSAVYLCASSSQGETQYFGPGTRLLVL.